Presented here are 4 T cell receptor beta chains from one specimen sequenced in a study of blood T cell repertoires in COVID-19. Some clones are missing from TCRdb's copy, which holds only in-frame ones; the method was immunoSEQ multiplex PCR. This table has fewer than 100,000 clones, approximately 80% appearing once. Source material: peripheral blood. The receptors stem from a woman aged 50 to 60 with acute or convalescent COVID-19.

The V call is TRBV9, the J call TRBJ2-3, with a possible D match to TRBD2 (7 bases). The CDR3 loop spans 16 amino acids. The V gene's germline CDR1 is SGDLS and CDR2 YYNGEE. Trimming removed 1 base at V and 1 base at J, with 13 bases between. This CDR3 reads CASSVRPGGGTDTQYF. The CDR3 nucleotides read TGTGCCAGCAGCGTACGGCCGGGGGGCGGCACAGATACGCAGTATTTT.

The chain couples TRBV6-5 to TRBJ1-5, with D possibly TRBD1 on 5 matching bases. V was shortened by 9 bases and J by 4 bases, with 13 bases between the two germline ends. Germline V gene data show CDR1 as MNHEY and CDR2 as SVGAGI. This CDR3 contains 13 residues. The CDR3 protein is CASGGVGNQPQHF. CDR3 DNA sequence: TGTGCCAGTGGGGGGGTCGGGAATCAGCCCCAGCATTTT.

V gene TRBV28 combines with J gene TRBJ2-3; possible D gene TRBD1, 5 bases. Between the trimmed V and J ends, which lost 2 bases and 0 bases, there was a span of 12 bases. The germline gives CDR1 MDHEN, CDR2 SYDVKM. This CDR3 has 16 residues. The CDR3: CASSLGALGSTDTQYF. In nucleotides, the CDR3 is TGTGCCAGCAGTTTAGGGGCCTTGGGTAGCACAGATACGCAGTATTTT.

The chain links TRBV19 to TRBJ1-5; the match to TRBD1 covers 7 bases. Germline-derived CDR1 and CDR2 are LNHDA and SQIVND (reference sequence). The length of the CDR3 is 18 residues. Unmatched junction bases numbered 13, after V lost 3 bases and J lost 2 bases. The CDR3 coding sequence is TGTGCCAGTAGTATCCTTCCGGTAGGAGGGGGCGGCAATCAGCCCCAGCATTTT. Translated: CASSILPVGGGGNQPQHF.